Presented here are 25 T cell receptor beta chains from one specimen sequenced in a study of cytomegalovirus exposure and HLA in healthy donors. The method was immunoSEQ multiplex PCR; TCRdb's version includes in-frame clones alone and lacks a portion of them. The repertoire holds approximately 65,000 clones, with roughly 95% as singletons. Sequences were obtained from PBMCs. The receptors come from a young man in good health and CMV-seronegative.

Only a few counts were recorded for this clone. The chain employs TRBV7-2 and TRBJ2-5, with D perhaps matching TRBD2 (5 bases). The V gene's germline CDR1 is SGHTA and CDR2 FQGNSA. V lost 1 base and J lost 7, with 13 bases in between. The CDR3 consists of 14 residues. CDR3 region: CASSLGAGPGTQYF. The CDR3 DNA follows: TGTGCCAGCAGCTTAGGGGCGGGCCCGGGGACCCAGTACTTC.

The CDR3 nucleotides are TGTGCCAGCAGCTTGCGACAGCTGAACACTGAAGCTTTCTTT. Its protein is CASSLRQLNTEAFF. The V call is TRBV5-8, the J call TRBJ1-1, with a tentative D call TRBD1 (5 bases). Germline V gene lookup returns CDR1 SGHTS and CDR2 YDEGEE. This CDR3 is 14 amino acids long. Trimming took off 1 base at V and 0 bases at J, with 7 bases between the two ends.

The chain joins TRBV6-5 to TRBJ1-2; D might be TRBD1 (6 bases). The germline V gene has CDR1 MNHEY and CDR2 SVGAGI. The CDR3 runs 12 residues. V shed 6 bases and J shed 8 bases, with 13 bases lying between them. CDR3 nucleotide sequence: TGTGCCAGCAGCCTACAGGGTGGCGGCTACACCTTC. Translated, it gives CASSLQGGGYTF.

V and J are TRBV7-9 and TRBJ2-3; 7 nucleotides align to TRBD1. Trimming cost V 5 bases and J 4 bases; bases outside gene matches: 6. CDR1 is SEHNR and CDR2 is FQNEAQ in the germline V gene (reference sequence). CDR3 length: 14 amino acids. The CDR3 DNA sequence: TGTGCCAGCAGCCTCGGACAGGTTTCAGATACGCAGTATTTT. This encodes CASSLGQVSDTQYF.

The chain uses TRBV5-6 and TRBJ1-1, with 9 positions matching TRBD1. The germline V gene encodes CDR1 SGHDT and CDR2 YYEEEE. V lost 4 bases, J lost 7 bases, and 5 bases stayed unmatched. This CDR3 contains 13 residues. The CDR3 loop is CASSPTGGIEAFF. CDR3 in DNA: TGTGCCAGCAGCCCGACAGGGGGGATTGAAGCTTTCTTT. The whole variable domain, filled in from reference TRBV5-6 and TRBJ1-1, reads DAGVTQSPTHLIKTRGQQVTLRCSPKSGHDTVSWYQQALGQGPQFIFQYYEEEERQRGNFPDRFSGHQFPNYSSELNVNALLLGDSALYLCASSPTGGIEAFFGQGTRLTVV.

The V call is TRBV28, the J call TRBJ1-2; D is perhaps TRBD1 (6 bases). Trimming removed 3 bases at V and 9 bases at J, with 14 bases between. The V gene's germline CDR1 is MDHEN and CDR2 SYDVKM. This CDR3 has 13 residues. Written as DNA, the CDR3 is TGTGCCAGCAGTTTGGGGCAGGGGCTCCGCTACACCTTC. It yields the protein CASSLGQGLRYTF.

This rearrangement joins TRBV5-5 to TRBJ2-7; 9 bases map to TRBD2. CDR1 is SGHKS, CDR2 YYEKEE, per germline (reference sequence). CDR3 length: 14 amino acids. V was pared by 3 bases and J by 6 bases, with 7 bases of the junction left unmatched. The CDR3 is CASSSGLARIEQYF. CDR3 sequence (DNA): TGTGCCAGCAGCTCGGGACTAGCCCGTATCGAGCAGTACTTC.

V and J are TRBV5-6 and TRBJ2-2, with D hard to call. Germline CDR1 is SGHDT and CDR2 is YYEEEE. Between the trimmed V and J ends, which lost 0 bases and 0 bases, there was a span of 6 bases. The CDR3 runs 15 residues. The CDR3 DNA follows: TGTGCCAGCAGCTTGGCAGGTACGAACACCGGGGAGCTGTTTTTT. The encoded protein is CASSLAGTNTGELFF.

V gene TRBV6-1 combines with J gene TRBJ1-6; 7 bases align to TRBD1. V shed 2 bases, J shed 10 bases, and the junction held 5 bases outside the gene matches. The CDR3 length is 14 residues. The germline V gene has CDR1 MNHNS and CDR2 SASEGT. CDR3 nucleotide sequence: TGTGCCAGCAGTGAAAAAGGGGGCTGGTCACCCCTCCACTTT. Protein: CASSEKGGWSPLHF.

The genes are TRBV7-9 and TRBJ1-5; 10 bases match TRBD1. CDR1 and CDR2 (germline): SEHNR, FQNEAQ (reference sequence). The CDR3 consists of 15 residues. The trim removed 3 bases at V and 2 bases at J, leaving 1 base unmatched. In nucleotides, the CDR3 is TGTGCCAGCAGCTTGACAGGGGGCGGCAATCAGCCCCAGCATTTT. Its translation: CASSLTGGGNQPQHF.

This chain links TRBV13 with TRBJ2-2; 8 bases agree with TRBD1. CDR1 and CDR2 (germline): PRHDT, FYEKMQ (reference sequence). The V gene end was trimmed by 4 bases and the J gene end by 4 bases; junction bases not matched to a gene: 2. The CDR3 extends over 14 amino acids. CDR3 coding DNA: TGTGCCAGCAGCTCAGGGGGCTCCACCGGGGAGCTGTTTTTT. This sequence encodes CASSSGGSTGELFF.

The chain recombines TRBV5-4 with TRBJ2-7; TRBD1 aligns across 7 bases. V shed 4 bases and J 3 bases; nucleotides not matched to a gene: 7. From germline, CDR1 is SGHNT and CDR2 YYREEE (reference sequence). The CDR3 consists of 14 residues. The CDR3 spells CASSPGQANYEQYF. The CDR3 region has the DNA TGTGCCAGCAGCCCTGGACAGGCGAACTACGAGCAGTACTTC.

CDR3 in DNA: TGTGCCAGCAGCTTGTCTGCAGGGTTTGGCAATCAGCCCCAGCATTTT. Amino acid sequence: CASSLSAGFGNQPQHF. This chain uses TRBV5-8 with TRBJ1-5, with D tentatively TRBD1 (5 bases). This CDR3 has 16 residues. Per the germline V gene, CDR1 is SGHTS and CDR2 is YDEGEE. V was cut by 1 base and J by 2 bases, with 13 bases left in between.

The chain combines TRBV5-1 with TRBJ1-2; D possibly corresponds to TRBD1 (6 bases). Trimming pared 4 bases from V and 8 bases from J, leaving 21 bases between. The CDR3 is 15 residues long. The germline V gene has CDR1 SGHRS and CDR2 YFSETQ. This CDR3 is CASSRRVGGHGGYTF. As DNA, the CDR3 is TGCGCCAGCAGCCGGCGGGTTGGGGGCCACGGGGGCTACACCTTC. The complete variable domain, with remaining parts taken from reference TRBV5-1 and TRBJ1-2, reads KAGVTQTPRYLIKTRGQQVTLSCSPISGHRSVSWYQQTPGQGLQFLFEYFSETQRNKGNFPGRFSGRQFSNSRSEMNVSTLELGDSALYLCASSRRVGGHGGYTFGSGTRLTVV.

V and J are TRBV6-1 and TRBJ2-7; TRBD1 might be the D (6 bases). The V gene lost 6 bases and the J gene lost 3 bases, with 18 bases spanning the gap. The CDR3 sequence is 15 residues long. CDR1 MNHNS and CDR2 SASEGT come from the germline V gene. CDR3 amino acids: CASSPTQGYRYEQYF. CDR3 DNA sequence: TGTGCCAGCAGCCCAACCCAGGGGTACCGCTACGAGCAGTACTTC.

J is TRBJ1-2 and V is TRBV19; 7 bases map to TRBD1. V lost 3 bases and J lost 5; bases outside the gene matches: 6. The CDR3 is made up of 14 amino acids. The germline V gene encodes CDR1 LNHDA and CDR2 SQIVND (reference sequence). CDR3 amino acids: CASSIGGTDYGYTF. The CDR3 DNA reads TGTGCCAGTAGTATTGGAGGGACAGATTATGGCTACACCTTC. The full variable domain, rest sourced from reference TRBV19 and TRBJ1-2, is DGGITQSPKYLFRKEGQNVTLSCEQNLNHDAMYWYRQDPGQGLRLIYYSQIVNDFQKGDIAEGYSVSREKKESFPLTVTSAQKNPTAFYLCASSIGGTDYGYTFGSGTRLTVV.

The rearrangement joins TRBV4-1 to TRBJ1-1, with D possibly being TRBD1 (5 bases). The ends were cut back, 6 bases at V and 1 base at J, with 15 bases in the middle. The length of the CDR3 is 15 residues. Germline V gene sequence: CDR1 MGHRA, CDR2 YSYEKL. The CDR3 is CASRNIGAGNTEAFF. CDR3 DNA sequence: TGCGCCAGCAGAAATATAGGGGCAGGGAACACTGAAGCTTTCTTT.

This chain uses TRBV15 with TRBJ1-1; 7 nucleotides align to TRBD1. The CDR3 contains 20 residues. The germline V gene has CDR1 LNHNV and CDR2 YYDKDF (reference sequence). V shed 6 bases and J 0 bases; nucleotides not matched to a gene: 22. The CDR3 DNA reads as TGTGCCACCAGTGGACGAGGGGGCGAATTTCAATACACCCTGAACACTGAAGCTTTCTTT. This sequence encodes CATSGRGGEFQYTLNTEAFF.

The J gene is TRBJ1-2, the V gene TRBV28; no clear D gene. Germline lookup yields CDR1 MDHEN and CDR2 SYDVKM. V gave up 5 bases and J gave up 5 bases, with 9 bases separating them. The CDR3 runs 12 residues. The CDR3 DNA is TGTGCCAGCAGTCCGGGTCCTTATGGCTACACCTTC. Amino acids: CASSPGPYGYTF.

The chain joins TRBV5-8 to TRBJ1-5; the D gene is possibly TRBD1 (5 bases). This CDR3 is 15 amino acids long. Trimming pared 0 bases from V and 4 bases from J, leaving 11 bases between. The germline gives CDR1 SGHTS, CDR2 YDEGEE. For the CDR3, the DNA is TGTGCCAGCAGCTTGGACAGGTTTCCTAATCAGCCCCAGCATTTT. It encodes CASSLDRFPNQPQHF. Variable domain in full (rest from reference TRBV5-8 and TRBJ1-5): EAGVTQSPTHLIKTRGQQATLRCSPISGHTSVYWYQQALGLGLQFLLWYDEGEERNRGNFPPRFSGRQFPNYSSELNVNALELEDSALYLCASSLDRFPNQPQHFGDGTRLSIL.

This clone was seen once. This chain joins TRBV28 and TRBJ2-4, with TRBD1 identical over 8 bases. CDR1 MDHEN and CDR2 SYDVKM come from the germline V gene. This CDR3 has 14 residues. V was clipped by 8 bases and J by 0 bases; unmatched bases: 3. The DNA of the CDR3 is TGTGCCAGCCGACAGGGGTTAGCCAAAAACATTCAGTACTTC. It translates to CASRQGLAKNIQYF.

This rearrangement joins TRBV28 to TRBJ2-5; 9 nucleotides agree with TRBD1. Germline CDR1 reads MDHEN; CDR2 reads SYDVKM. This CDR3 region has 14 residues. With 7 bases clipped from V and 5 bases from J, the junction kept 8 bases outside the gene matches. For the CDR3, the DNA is TGTGCCAGCACCCGGACAGGGGTGGACGAGACCCAGTACTTC. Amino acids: CASTRTGVDETQYF.

This CDR3 reads CASSVEGAPSYEQYF. CDR3 sequence (DNA): TGTGCCAGCAGCGTAGAGGGGGCCCCTTCCTACGAGCAGTACTTC. V gene TRBV9 combines with J gene TRBJ2-7, with 7 bases that match TRBD1. The CDR3 runs to 15 residues. J was trimmed by 1 base and V by 0 bases; bases with no gene match: 4. The germline V gene encodes CDR1 SGDLS and CDR2 YYNGEE.

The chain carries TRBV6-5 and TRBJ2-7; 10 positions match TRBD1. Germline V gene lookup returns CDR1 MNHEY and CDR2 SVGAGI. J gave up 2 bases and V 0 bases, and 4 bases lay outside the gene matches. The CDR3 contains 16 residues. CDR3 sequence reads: CASSYSGQGPPYEQYF. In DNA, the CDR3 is TGTGCCAGCAGTTACTCGGGACAGGGGCCCCCCTACGAGCAGTACTTC.

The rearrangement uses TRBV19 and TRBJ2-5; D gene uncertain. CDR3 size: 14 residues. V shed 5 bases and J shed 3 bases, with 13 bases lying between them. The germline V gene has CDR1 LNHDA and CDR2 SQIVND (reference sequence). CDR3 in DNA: TGTGCCAGTAGTCCACCGACAAGAAAAGAGACCCAGTACTTC. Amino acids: CASSPPTRKETQYF.